This T cell receptor beta chain emerged from a study of T cell changes during pregnancy in multiple sclerosis. The data were produced by immunoSEQ multiplex PCR, yet TCRdb's version contains in-frame clones alone and is incomplete. The sample lists 68,000 or so clones; approximately 90% were seen once. The CDR3 runs 15 residues. CDR1 is MGHDK, CDR2 SYGVNS, per germline. V shed 3 bases, J shed 6 bases, and the junction held 9 bases outside the gene matches. V and J are TRBV25-1 and TRBJ1-2; 8 nucleotides agree with TRBD1. The sequence was collected from a female donor in good health, enrolled as a control in a pregnancy study. This material consisted of peripheral blood, taken in the second trimester of pregnancy. Here the CDR3 DNA reads TGTGCCAGCAGTGATCCCAGGACAGGGTTGGATGGCTACACCTTC. It is translated as CASSDPRTGLDGYTF.